This T cell receptor (beta chain) was sequenced in a study of beta chain features in type 1 diabetes. The sequenced template was cDNA made from the entire isolated RNA. Repertoires were generated with immunoSEQ multiplex PCR, while TCRdb's copy carries only in-frame clones and drops some. The sample holds 350,000 to 450,000 clones; about 15% are singletons and the top ten take 0.03% to 0.04%. V gave up 3 bases and J gave up 2 bases, with 9 bases separating them. CDR3 length: 14 residues. CDR1 and CDR2 (germline): SGHTA, FQGNSA. This TCR was recovered from a man in his thirties or forties in good health. This chain links TRBV7-2 with TRBJ2-3; weak D call: TRBD2 (5 bases). The sample was naive CD4+ T cells from blood. The CDR3 nucleotides read TGTGCCAGCAGCTTCGCGGGTTCCACAGATACGCAGTATTTT. Translating gives CASSFAGSTDTQYF.